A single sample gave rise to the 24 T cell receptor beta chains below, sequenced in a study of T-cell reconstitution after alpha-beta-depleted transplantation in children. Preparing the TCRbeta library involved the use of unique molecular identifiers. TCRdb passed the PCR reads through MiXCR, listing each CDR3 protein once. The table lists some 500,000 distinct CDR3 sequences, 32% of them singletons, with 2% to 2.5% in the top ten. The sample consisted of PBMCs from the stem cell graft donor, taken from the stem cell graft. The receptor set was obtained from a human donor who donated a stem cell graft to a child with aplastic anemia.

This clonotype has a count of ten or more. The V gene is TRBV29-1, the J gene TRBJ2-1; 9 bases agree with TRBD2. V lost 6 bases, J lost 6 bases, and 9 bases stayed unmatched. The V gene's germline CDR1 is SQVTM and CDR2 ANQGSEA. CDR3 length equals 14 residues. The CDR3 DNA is TGCAGCGTGGTCCTAGCGGGAAGGGGCAATGAGCAGTTCTTC. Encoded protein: CSVVLAGRGNEQFF.

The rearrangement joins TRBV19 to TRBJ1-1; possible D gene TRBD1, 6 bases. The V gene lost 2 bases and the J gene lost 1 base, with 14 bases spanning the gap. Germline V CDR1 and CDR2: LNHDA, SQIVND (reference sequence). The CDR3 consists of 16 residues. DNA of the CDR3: TGTGCCAGTAGTATACTGCGGGGGGCTGAGAACACTGAAGCTTTCTTT. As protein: CASSILRGAENTEAFF.

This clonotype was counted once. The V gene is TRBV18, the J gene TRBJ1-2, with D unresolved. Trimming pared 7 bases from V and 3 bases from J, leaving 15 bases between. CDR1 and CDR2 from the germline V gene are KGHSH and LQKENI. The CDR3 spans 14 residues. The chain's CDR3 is CASLNQQRDYGYTF. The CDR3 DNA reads TGTGCCAGCTTAAATCAACAGAGAGACTATGGCTACACCTTC.

The CDR3 loop reads CASSLDPYQYF. The CDR3 DNA reads TGTGCCAGCAGCCTCGACCCTTACCAGTACTTC. The rearrangement links TRBV5-5 to TRBJ2-5; D unclear. The germline V gene has CDR1 SGHKS and CDR2 YYEKEE (reference sequence). This CDR3 comprises 11 residues. Trimming shortened V by 4 bases and J by 10 bases, and 11 bases separated the two germline ends.

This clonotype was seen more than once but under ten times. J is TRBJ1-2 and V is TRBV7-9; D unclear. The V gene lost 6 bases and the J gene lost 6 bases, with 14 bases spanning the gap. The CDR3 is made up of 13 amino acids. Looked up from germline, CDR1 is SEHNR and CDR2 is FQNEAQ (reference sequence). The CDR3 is CASRLRTEDGYTF. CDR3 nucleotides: TGTGCCAGCAGACTGAGAACAGAGGATGGCTACACCTTC. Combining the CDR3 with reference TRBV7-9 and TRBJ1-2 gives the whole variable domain DTGVSQNPRHKITKRGQNVTFRCDPISEHNRLYWYRQTLGQGPEFLTYFQNEAQLEKSRLLSDRFSAERPKGSFSTLEIQRTEQGDSAMYLCASRLRTEDGYTFGSGTRLTVV.

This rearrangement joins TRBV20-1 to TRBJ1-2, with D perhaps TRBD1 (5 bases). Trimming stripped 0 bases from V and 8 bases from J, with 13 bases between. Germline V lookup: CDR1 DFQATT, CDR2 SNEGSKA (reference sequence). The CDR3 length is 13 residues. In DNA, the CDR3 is TGCAGTGCTAGAGATTCGGGACTTGGGGGCTACACCTTC. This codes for CSARDSGLGGYTF.

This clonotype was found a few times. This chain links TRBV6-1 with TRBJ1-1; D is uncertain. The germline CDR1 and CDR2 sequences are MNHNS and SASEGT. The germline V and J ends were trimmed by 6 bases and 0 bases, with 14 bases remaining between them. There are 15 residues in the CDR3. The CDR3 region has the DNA TGTGCCAGCAGAAATGGGCAGCTCATGAACACTGAAGCTTTCTTT. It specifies CASRNGQLMNTEAFF.

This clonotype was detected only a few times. CDR3 DNA: TGCAGTGCTAGAGTGGACCCCCACGGGCAGTTCTTC. Protein sequence: CSARVDPHGQFF. This chain uses TRBV20-1 with TRBJ2-1; D unclear. CDR1 and CDR2 from the germline V gene are DFQATT and SNEGSKA (reference sequence). Trimming removed 1 base from V and 12 bases from J, with 13 bases in between. The CDR3 loop spans 12 amino acids.

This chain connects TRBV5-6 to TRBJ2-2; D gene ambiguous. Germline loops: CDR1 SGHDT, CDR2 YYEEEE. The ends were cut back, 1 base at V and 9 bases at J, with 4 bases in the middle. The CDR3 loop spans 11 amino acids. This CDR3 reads CASSLNRELFF. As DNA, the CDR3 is TGTGCCAGCAGCTTGAATCGGGAGCTGTTTTTT.

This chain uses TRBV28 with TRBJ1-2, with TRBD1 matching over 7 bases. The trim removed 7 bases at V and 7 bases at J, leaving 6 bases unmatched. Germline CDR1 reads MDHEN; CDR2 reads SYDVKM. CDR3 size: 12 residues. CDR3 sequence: CASTPEGAGYTF. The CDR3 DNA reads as TGTGCCAGCACCCCGGAGGGGGCTGGCTACACCTTC.

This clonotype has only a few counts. CDR3 bases: TGTGCCAGCCTTCAACCCGGGACAGGGAACACTGAAGCTTTCTTT. It encodes CASLQPGTGNTEAFF. The rearrangement links TRBV7-9 to TRBJ1-1; TRBD1 aligns across 8 bases. V lost 8 bases to trimming and J lost 1 base; unmatched junction nucleotides: 9. The germline V gene encodes CDR1 SEHNR and CDR2 FQNEAQ (reference sequence). The CDR3 has 15 residues.

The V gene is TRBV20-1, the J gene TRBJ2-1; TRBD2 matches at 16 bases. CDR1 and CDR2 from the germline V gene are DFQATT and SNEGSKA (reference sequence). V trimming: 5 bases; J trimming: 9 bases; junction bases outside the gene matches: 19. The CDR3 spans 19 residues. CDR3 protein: CSAPPRGLAGGPGLSEQFF. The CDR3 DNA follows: TGCAGTGCTCCACCTAGGGGACTAGCGGGAGGGCCGGGACTGAGTGAGCAGTTCTTC.

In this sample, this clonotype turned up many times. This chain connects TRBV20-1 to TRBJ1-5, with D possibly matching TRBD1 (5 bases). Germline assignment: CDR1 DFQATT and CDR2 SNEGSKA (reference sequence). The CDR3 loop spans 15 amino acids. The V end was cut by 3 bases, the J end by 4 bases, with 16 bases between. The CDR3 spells CSARSGPSHNQPQHF. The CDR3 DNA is TGCAGTGCTAGGTCGGGACCGTCACATAATCAGCCCCAGCATTTT.

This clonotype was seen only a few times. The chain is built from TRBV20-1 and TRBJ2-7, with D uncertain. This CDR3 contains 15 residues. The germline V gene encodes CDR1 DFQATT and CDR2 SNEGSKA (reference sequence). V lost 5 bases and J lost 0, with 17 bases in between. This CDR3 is CSASVPSASSYEQYF. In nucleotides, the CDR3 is TGCAGTGCTTCCGTGCCCAGCGCGAGCTCCTACGAGCAGTACTTC.

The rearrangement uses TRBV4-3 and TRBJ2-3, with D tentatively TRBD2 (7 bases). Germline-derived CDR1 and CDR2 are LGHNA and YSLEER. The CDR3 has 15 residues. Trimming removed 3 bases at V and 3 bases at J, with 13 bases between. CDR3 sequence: CASSQGAAGTDTQYF. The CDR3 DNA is TGCGCCAGCAGCCAGGGGGCAGCGGGAACAGATACGCAGTATTTT.

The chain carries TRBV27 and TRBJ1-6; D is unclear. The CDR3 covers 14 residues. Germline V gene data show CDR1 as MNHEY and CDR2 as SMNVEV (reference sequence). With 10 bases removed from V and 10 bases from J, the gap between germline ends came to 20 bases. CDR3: CATSRTLVYSPLHF. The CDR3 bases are TGTGCCACCTCGAGGACGCTTGTCTACTCACCCCTCCACTTT.

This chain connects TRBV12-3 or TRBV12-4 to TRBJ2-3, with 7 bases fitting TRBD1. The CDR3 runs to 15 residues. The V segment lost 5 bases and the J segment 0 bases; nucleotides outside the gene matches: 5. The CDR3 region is CASSAQQGSTDTQYF. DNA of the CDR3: TGTGCCAGCAGTGCCCAACAGGGGAGCACAGATACGCAGTATTTT.

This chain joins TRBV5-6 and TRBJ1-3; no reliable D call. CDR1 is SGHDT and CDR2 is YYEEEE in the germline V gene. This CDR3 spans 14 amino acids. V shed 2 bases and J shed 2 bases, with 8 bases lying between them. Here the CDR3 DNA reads TGTGCCAGCAGCTTCCCGAGCACTGGAAACACCATATATTTT. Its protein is CASSFPSTGNTIYF.

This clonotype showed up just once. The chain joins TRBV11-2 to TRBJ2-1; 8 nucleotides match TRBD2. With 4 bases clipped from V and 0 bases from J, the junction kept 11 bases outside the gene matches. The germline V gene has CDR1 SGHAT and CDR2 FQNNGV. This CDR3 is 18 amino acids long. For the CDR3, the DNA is TGTGCCAGCAGCTGGAAGAGCGGGAGCGCGAACTCCTACAATGAGCAGTTCTTC. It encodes CASSWKSGSANSYNEQFF. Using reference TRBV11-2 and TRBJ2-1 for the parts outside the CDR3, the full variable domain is EAGVAQSPRYKIIEKRQSVAFWCNPISGHATLYWYQQILGQGPKLLIQFQNNGVVDDSQLPKDRFSAERLKGVDSTLKIQPAKLEDSAVYLCASSWKSGSANSYNEQFFGPGTRLTVL.

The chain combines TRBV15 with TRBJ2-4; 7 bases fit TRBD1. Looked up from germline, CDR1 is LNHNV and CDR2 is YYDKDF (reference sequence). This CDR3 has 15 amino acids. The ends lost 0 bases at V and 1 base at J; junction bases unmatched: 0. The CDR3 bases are TGTGCCACCAGCAGAGACAGGGGGGCCAAAAACATTCAGTACTTC. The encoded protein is CATSRDRGAKNIQYF.

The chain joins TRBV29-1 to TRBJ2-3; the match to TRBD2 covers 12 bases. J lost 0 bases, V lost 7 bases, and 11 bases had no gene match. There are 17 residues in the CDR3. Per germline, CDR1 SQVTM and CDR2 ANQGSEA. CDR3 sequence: CSARLAGAGTSTDTQYF. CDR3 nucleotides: TGCAGCGCACGACTAGCGGGAGCCGGTACTAGCACAGATACGCAGTATTTT.

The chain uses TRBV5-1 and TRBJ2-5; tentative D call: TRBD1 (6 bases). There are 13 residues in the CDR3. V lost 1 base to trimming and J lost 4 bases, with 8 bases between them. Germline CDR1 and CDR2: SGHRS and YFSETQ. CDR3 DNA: TGCGCCAGCAGCTTGCAGGGGACAGAGACCCAGTACTTC. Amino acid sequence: CASSLQGTETQYF.

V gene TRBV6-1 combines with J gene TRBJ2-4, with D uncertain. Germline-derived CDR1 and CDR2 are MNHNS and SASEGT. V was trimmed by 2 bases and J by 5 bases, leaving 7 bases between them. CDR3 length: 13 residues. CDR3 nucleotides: TGTGCCAGCAGTGAACATCAGGAAAACATTCAGTACTTC. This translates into CASSEHQENIQYF.

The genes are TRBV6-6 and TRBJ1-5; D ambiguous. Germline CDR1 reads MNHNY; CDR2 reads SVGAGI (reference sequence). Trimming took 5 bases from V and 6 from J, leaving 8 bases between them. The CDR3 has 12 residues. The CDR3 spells CASSPDGQPQHF. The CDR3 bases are TGTGCCAGCAGTCCGGACGGTCAGCCCCAGCATTTT.